This T cell receptor (beta chain) is drawn from a study of follicular helper T cells after annual influenza vaccination. Study results and limitations: Successive annual vaccinations recalled a recurrent oligoclonal ICOS+CD38+ cTfh response with influenza-specific clonotypes. ICOS-CD38- cTfh most often held earlier Day 7 ICOS+CD38+ clones. Just roughly 9-22% of cells analyzed had recovered productive TCRB sequences.

To note about this clone: No antigen is known for it.

Documented time point: 2013-2014 season, 7 days after vaccination. Vaccine contraindications, substance abuse, HIV/AIDS, active malignancy and active illness excluded donors. This CDR3 has 15 amino acids. CDR1 is SNHLY, CDR2 FYNNEI, per germline. V lost 6 bases to trimming and J lost 1 base; unmatched junction nucleotides: 6. The table came from immunoSEQ multiplex PCR; TCRdb's copy has only in-frame clones and leaves some out. The table shows 8,500 to 10,000 clones, with more than 65% occurring only once. V gene TRBV2 combines with J gene TRBJ2-3, with 8 bases that match TRBD1. The material was CXCR5- memory CD4+ T cells sorted from blood, obtained 7 days after influenza vaccination. This sequence was found in an adult who received the influenza vaccine. Written as DNA, the CDR3 is TGTGCCAGCAGCGGACAGGGAGTTCGCACAGATACGCAGTATTTT. Its protein is CASSGQGVRTDTQYF.